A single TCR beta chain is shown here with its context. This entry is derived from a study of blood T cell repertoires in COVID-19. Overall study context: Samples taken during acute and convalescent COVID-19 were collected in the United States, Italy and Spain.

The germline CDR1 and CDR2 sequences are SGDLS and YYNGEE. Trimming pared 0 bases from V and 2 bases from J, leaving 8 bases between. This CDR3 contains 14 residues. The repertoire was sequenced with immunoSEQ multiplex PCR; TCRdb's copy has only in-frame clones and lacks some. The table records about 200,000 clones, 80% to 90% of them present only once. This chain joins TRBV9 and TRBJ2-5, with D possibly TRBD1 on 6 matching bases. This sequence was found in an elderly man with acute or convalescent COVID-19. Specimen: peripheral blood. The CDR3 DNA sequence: TGTGCCAGCAGCGTAGCTACAGGGCAAGAGACCCAGTACTTC. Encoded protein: CASSVATGQETQYF.